This TCR beta chain is from a study of T cell responses to AZD1222 COVID-19 vaccine. Overall study: Some second doses came at about 4 weeks and others at about 12 weeks; these were pooled.

Trimming took 3 bases from V and 1 from J; bases not matched to a gene: 5. The germline V gene encodes CDR1 LGHDT and CDR2 YNNKEL (reference sequence). CDR3 size: 15 residues. General study results and limits: Two doses of AZD1222 preceded a rise in Spike-specific TCR breadth and depth. Spike-wide coverage was observed for vaccine-associated CD4 TCRs, with dominant responses at 160-218 and 743-854.

Some clones are missing from TCRdb's copy, which holds only in-frame ones; the method was immunoSEQ multiplex PCR. The data hold some 170,000 clones, with more than 90% observed a single time. Comments on this clone: The antigen is undetermined.

The sample consisted of peripheral blood, taken on day 0 of AZD1222 vaccination. The source is an adult in good health. This chain uses TRBV3-1 (or the pseudogene TRBV3-2) with TRBJ1-1; 7 positions match TRBD1. This chain's CDR3 is CASSHWDRQNTEAFF. The CDR3 nucleotides read TGTGCCAGCAGCCACTGGGACAGACAGAACACTGAAGCTTTCTTT.